This T cell receptor (beta chain) comes out of a study of T cell responses to AZD1222 COVID-19 vaccine. Study-wide results and limits: The donors showed a predominance of white British ancestry and of females, with possible underestimation of clonal diversity.

TCRdb keeps only in-frame clones here, not all; method: immunoSEQ multiplex PCR. The table has about 160,000 clones, 80% to 90% seen once. Comments on this clone: Antigen: not known.

CDR1 and CDR2 from the germline V gene are SGHAT and FQNNGV. The V end was cut by 2 bases, the J end by 4 bases, with 12 bases between. The CDR3 loop spans 15 amino acids. The receptor's source is an adult in good health. The J gene is TRBJ2-1, the V gene TRBV11-2; D is unclear. The source was peripheral blood, collected on day 0 of AZD1222 vaccination. CDR3 residues: CASSLIRITYNEQFF. The CDR3 bases are TGTGCCAGCAGCTTAATCCGGATAACGTACAATGAGCAGTTCTTC.